The present entry profiles one T cell receptor (beta chain) with its context. Its antigen is as yet unknown. These data are taken from a study of early T cells in non-severe SARS-CoV-2 infection. About the study: Chains were not paired, and sequencing was done on bulk RNA from unsorted whole blood. Overall study results and limits: Matching with VDJdb favored anti-spike CD8 responses (missing private and CD4 specificities).

Unique molecular identifiers were attached to individual cDNA molecules. TCRdb ran MiXCR on the 5' RACE reads and lists one entry per CDR3 protein. The sample carries tens of thousands of distinct CDR3 sequences, about 10% recorded once. The germline V gene has CDR1 SGHAT and CDR2 FQNNGV. This CDR3 has 18 amino acids. V was shortened by 3 bases and J by 6 bases, with 21 bases between the two germline ends. This clonotype was obtained from an adult who was a healthcare worker with PCR-confirmed SARS-CoV-2 infection or an uninfected control (not recorded which). The V gene is TRBV11-2, the J gene TRBJ1-6, with D maybe TRBD1 (5 bases). Sequenced material: whole blood. Here the CDR3 DNA reads TGTGCCAGCAGCTTCGGGCAGGGCGCAGCATTTAGTAATTCACCCCTCCACTTT. Protein sequence: CASSFGQGAAFSNSPLHF.